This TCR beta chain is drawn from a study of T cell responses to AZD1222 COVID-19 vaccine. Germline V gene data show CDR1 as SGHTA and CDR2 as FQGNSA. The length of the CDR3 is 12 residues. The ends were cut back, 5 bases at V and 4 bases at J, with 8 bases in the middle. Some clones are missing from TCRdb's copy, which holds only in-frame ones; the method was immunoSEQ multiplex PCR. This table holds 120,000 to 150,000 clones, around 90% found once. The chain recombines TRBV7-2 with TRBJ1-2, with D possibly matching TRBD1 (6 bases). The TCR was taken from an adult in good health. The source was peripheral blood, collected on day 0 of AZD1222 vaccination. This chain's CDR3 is CASSQQGYGYTF. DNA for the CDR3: TGTGCCAGCAGCCAACAGGGCTATGGCTACACCTTC.